A single sample is the source of the 8 T cell receptor beta chains below, sequenced in a study of shared clonotypes between healthy human individuals. In the naive CD8 group, cells lacked CD45RO and were positively selected for CCR7, so terminally differentiated effector memory CD45RA+ cells were left out. Some clones are missing from TCRdb's copy, which holds only in-frame ones; the method was immunoSEQ multiplex PCR. Of roughly 890,000 clones in the sample, more than 85% were seen once. Sequences were obtained from naive CD8+ T cells sorted from blood. The receptors here all came from a man aged 25-45 years in good health.

The rearrangement joins TRBV27 to TRBJ2-6, with D hard to call. The germline V and J ends were trimmed by 5 bases and 3 bases, with 8 bases remaining between them. The germline V gene encodes CDR1 MNHEY and CDR2 SMNVEV (reference sequence). This CDR3 has 14 residues. CDR3 amino acids: CASSPLGGANVLTF. The CDR3 nucleotides read TGTGCCAGCAGTCCCCTGGGTGGGGCCAACGTCCTGACTTTC.

The V and J genes are TRBV7-9 and TRBJ1-1, with TRBD1 as a possible D gene (5 bases). Trimming cost V 8 bases and J 1 base, with 11 bases left between them. This CDR3 is built from 13 residues. In germline, CDR1 is SEHNR, CDR2 FQNEAQ (reference sequence). CDR3 DNA: TGTGCCAGCGGGGACGGTCAGAACACTGAAGCTTTCTTT. Its translation is CASGDGQNTEAFF.

The rearrangement links TRBV18 to TRBJ2-1; tentative D call: TRBD2 (6 bases). Deletions cut 6 bases from V and 8 bases from J, with 20 bases between. The CDR3 length is 15 residues. CDR1 KGHSH and CDR2 LQKENI come from the germline V gene. As DNA, the CDR3 is TGTGCCAGCTCTCCGGTAGCGGAGTACGGGGATGAGCAGTTCTTC. Its translation is CASSPVAEYGDEQFF.

There are a few counts of this clone. The chain has TRBV7-9 and TRBJ2-7; 9 bases line up with TRBD1. Germline values: CDR1 SEHNR, CDR2 FQNEAQ (reference sequence). V shed 2 bases, J shed 3 bases, and the junction held 2 bases outside the gene matches. The CDR3 spans 14 residues. This chain's CDR3 is CASSLSGQGYEQYF. The CDR3 DNA follows: TGTGCCAGCAGCTTATCGGGACAGGGCTACGAGCAGTACTTC.

The chain employs TRBV10-3 and TRBJ2-1, with unresolved D. The CDR3 is made up of 12 amino acids. Trimming removed 5 bases from V and 5 bases from J, with 7 bases in between. Germline CDR1 is ENHRY and CDR2 is SYGVKD. The chain's CDR3 is CAISLGNNEQFF. Written as DNA, the CDR3 is TGTGCCATCAGTTTGGGGAACAATGAGCAGTTCTTC.

This chain connects TRBV9 to TRBJ2-5; 9 bases map to TRBD1. Germline CDR1 SGDLS, CDR2 YYNGEE. The V and J ends lost 2 bases and 1 base, in that order; junction bases with no gene match: 6. The CDR3 has 16 amino acids. CDR3 sequence (DNA): TGTGCCAGCAGCGTTAAGTGGGACAGGGTCCAAGAGACCCAGTACTTC. It translates to CASSVKWDRVQETQYF.

A note on this clone: This sample also contains other DNA sequences that code for the same CDR3. The gene calls are TRBV28 and TRBJ2-1; 7 bases align to TRBD2. The V gene's germline CDR1 is MDHEN and CDR2 SYDVKM. Trimming took 3 bases from V and 10 from J; bases not matched to a gene: 3. The CDR3 consists of 12 residues. The CDR3 nucleotides are TGTGCCAGCAGTTTGGGGGGGAACGAGCAGTTCTTC. Encoded protein: CASSLGGNEQFF.

The chain couples TRBV4-1 to TRBJ2-7, with D tentatively TRBD2 (5 bases). Per germline, CDR1 MGHRA and CDR2 YSYEKL. Trimming cost V 2 bases and J 4 bases, with 12 bases left between them. CDR3 length: 14 amino acids. The CDR3 DNA reads TGCGCCAGCAGCCAAAGGGAGAGTAGTTACGAGCAGTACTTC. It translates to CASSQRESSYEQYF.